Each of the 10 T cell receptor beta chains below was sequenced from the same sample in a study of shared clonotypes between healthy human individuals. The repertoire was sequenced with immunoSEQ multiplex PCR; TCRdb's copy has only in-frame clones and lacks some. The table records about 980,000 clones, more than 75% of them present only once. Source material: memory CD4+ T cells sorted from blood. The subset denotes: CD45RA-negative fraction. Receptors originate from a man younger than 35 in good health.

In nucleotides, the CDR3 is TGTGCCATCAGTGAGCTCTTTGGGGGCTCCTACGAGCAGTACTTC. Translating gives CAISELFGGSYEQYF. The V and J genes are TRBV10-3 and TRBJ2-7; D possibly uses TRBD1 or TRBD2 (5 bases each). The CDR3 covers 15 residues. CDR1 is ENHRY and CDR2 is SYGVKD in the germline V gene. The V end was cut by 2 bases, the J end by 0 bases, with 11 bases between.

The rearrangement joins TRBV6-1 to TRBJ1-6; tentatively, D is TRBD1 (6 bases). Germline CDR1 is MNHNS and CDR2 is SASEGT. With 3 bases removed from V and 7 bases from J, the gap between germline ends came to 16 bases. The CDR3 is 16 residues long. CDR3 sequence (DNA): TGTGCCAGCAGTGAGAAAACCGGGACAATCAATTCACCCCTCCACTTT. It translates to CASSEKTGTINSPLHF.

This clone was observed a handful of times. The CDR3 reads CASSLDGKTYF. The CDR3 DNA reads as TGCGCCAGCAGCTTGGATGGGAAGACGTACTTC. The chain combines TRBV5-1 with TRBJ2-7; D not certain. Germline V gives CDR1 SGHRS, CDR2 YFSETQ. This CDR3 is 11 amino acids long. Trimming took off 0 bases at V and 12 bases at J, with 10 bases between the two ends.

CDR3: CASRKGTSGGHNEQFF. CDR3 in DNA: TGTGCCAGCAGAAAAGGGACTAGCGGGGGACACAATGAGCAGTTCTTC. The genes are TRBV2 and TRBJ2-1; 14 bases are shared with TRBD2. Germline V gives CDR1 SNHLY, CDR2 FYNNEI. The V and J ends lost 6 bases and 5 bases, in that order; junction bases with no gene match: 6. The CDR3 consists of 16 residues.

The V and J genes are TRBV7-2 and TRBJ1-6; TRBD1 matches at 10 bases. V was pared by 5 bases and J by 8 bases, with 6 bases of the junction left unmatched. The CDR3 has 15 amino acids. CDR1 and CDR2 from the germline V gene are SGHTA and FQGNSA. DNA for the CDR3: TGTGCCAGCAGCGCGACGGACAGGGGGGATTCACCCCTCCACTTT. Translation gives CASSATDRGDSPLHF.

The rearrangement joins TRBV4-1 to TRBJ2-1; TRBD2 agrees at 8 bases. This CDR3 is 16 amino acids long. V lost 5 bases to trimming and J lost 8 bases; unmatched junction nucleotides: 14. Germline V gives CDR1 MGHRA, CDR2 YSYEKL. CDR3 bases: TGCGCCAGCAGCTTCAGCGGGGGAACACGTTACGATGAGCAGTTCTTC. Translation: CASSFSGGTRYDEQFF.

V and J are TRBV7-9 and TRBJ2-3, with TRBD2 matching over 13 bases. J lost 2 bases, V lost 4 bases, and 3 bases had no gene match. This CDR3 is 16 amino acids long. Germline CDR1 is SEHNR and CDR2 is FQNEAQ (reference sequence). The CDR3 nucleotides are TGTGCCAGCAGCTCCGGACTAGCGGGGGTCACAGATACGCAGTATTTT. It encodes CASSSGLAGVTDTQYF.

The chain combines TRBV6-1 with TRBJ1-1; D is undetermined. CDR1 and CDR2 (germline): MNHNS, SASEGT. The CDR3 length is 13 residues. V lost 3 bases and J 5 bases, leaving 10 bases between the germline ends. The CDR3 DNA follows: TGTGCCAGCAGTGACATAGGGAGGACTGAAGCTTTCTTT. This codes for CASSDIGRTEAFF.

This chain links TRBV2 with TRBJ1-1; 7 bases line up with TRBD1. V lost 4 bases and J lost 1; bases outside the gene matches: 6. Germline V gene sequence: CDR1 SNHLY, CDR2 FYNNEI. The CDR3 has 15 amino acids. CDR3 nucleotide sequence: TGTGCCAGCAGTGCCTTAGAGGGGGCGAACACTGAAGCTTTCTTT. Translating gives CASSALEGANTEAFF.

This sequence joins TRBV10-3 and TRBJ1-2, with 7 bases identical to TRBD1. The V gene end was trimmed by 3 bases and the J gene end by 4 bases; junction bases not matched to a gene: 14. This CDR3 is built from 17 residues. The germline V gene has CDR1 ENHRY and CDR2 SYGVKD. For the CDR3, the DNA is TGTGCCATCAGTGAAATCAAATCAGGCCAGGGGGGCTATGGCTACACCTTC. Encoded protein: CAISEIKSGQGGYGYTF.